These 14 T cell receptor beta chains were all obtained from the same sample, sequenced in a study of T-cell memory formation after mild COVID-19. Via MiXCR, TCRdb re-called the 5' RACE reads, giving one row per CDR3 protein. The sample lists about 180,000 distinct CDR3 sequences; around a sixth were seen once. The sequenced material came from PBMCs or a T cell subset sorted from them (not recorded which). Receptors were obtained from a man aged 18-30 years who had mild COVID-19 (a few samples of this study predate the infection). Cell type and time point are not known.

The CDR3 reads CATERGTQETQYF. CDR3 coding DNA: TGTGCCACCGAGCGGGGCACTCAAGAGACCCAGTACTTC. The chain uses TRBV27 and TRBJ2-5, with 7 bases lining up with TRBD2. This CDR3 is 13 amino acids long. In germline, CDR1 is MNHEY, CDR2 SMNVEV (reference sequence). The trim removed 10 bases at V and 2 bases at J, leaving 7 bases unmatched.

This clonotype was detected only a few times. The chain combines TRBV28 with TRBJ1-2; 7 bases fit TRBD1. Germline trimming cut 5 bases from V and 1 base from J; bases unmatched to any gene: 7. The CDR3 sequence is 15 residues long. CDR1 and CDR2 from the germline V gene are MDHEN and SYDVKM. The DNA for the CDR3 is TGTGCCAGCAGTCTGGTAGCAGGGGGTAACTATGGCTACACCTTC. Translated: CASSLVAGGNYGYTF.

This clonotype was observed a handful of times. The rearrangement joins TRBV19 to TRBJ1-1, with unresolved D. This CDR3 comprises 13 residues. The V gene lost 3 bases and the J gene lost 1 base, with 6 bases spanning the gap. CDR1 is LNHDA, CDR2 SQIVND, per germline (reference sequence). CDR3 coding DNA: TGTGCCAGTAGTATGACCTCGAACACTGAAGCTTTCTTT. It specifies CASSMTSNTEAFF.

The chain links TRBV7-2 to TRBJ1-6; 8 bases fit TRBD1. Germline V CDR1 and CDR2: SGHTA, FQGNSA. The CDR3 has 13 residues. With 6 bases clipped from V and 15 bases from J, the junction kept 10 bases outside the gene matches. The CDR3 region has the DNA TGTGCCAGCAGGCAGACAGGGGCAGTAGTCCTCCACTTT. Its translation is CASRQTGAVVLHF. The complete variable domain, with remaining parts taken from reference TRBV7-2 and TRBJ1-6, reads GAGVSQSPSNKVTEKGKDVELRCDPISGHTALYWYRQSLGQGLEFLIYFQGNSAPDKSGLPSDRFSAERTGGSVSTLTIQRTQQEDSAVYLCASRQTGAVVLHFGNGTRLTVT.

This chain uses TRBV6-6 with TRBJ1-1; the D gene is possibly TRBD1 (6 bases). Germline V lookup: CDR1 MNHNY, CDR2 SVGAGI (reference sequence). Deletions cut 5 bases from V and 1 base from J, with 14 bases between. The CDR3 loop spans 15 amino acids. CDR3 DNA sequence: TGTGCCAGCAGTCCCATCCGGGGGCCGAACACTGAAGCTTTCTTT. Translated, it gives CASSPIRGPNTEAFF.

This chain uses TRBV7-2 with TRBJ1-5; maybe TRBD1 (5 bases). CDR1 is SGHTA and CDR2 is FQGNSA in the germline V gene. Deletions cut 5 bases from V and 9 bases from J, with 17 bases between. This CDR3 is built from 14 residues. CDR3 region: CASSPGSSGRPQHF. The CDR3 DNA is TGTGCCAGCAGCCCAGGGTCCTCGGGGCGGCCCCAGCATTTT.

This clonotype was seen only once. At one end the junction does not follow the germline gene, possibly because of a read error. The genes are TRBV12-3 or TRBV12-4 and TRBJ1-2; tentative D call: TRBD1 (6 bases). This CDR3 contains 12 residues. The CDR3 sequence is CASSLMPGAPLF. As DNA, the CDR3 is TGTGCCAGCAGTTTAATGCCAGGGGCACCCCTGTTC.

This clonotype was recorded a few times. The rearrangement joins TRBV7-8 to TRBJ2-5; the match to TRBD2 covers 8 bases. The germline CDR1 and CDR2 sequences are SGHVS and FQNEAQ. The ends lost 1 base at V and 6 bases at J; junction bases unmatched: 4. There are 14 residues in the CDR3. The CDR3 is CASSLDVSGKTQYF. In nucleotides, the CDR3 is TGTGCCAGCAGCTTAGATGTTAGCGGGAAGACCCAGTACTTC.

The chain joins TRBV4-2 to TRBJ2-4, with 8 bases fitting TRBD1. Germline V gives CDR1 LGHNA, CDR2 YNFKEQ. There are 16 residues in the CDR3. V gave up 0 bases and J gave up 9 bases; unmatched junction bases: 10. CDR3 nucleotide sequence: TGTGCCAGCAGCCAAGATACTATGGCAGGGGGCACCATTCAGTACTTC. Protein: CASSQDTMAGGTIQYF.

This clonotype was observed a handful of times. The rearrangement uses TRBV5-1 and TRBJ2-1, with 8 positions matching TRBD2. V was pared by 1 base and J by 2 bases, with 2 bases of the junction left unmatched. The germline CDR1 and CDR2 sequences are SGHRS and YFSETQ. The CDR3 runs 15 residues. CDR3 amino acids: CASSLKRGTYNEQFF. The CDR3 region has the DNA TGCGCCAGCAGCTTGAAGCGGGGGACCTACAATGAGCAGTTCTTC.

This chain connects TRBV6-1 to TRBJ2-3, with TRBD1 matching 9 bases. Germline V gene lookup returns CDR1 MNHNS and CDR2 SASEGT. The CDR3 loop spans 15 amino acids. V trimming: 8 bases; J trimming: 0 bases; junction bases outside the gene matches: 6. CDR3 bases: TGTGCCAGCGAGGGACAGGGAGCTAGCACAGATACGCAGTATTTT. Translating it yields CASEGQGASTDTQYF.

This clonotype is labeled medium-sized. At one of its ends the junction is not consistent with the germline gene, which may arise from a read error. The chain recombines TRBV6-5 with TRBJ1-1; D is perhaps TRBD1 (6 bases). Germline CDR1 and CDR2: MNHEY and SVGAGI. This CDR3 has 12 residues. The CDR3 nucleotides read TGCGCCAGCAGCCTCAGGGGCACTGAAGCTTTCTTT. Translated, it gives CASSLRGTEAFF.

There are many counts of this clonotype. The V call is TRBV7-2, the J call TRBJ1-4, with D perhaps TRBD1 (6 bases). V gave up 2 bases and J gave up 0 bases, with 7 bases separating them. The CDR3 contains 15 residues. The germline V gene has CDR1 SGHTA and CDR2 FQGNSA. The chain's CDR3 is CASSLTGSTNEKLFF. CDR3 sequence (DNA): TGTGCCAGCAGCTTAACAGGGTCAACTAATGAAAAACTGTTTTTT.

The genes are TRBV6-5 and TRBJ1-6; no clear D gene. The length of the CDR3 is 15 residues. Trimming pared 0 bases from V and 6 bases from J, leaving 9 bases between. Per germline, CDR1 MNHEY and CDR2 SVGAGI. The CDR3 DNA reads TGTGCCAGCAGTTACTCGACTGGGCCTAATTCACCCCTCCACTTT. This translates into CASSYSTGPNSPLHF.